The subject of this entry is one T cell receptor beta chain. One end of the junction is discordant with germline, which a read error may explain. Documented time point: newly diagnosed GD, antithyroid drugs for less than 3 months. PBMC RNA was the source of the TCR library. This entry belongs to a study of regulatory T cells in long-lasting Graves disease. Overall study context: New Graves' disease cases had less than 3 months of antithyroid drugs.

The CDR3 contains 14 residues. Germline V gene lookup returns CDR1 MNHGY and CDR2 SVAAGI. According to the study, TCR beta libraries were built with iRepertoire HTBI primers and CDR3-region Arm-PCR. Each CDR3 protein gets one entry after TCRdb re-called the multiplex PCR reads with MiXCR. Of 550,000 or so distinct CDR3 sequences listed, about 11% were seen once; the top ten hold around 9.3%. These data were likewise used in another study, on T cells in Graves' hyperthyroidism and ophthalmopathy. That report notes: HTBI primers were used for first-round RT-PCR of the TCR CDR3. Most thyroid clonotypes expanded above 0.001 appeared in blood too.

The chain couples TRBV6-9 to TRBJ2-7; unclear D gene. The sequence was collected from a woman aged 30 to 39 with Graves disease. The source was peripheral blood mononuclear cells (PBMCs), collected at new diagnosis, from a patient treated with antithyroid drugs. The CDR3 reads CASSYSNAAYEQYF. CDR3 nucleotides: TGTGCCAGCAGTTACTCAAATGCTGCCTATGAGCAGTACTTC.